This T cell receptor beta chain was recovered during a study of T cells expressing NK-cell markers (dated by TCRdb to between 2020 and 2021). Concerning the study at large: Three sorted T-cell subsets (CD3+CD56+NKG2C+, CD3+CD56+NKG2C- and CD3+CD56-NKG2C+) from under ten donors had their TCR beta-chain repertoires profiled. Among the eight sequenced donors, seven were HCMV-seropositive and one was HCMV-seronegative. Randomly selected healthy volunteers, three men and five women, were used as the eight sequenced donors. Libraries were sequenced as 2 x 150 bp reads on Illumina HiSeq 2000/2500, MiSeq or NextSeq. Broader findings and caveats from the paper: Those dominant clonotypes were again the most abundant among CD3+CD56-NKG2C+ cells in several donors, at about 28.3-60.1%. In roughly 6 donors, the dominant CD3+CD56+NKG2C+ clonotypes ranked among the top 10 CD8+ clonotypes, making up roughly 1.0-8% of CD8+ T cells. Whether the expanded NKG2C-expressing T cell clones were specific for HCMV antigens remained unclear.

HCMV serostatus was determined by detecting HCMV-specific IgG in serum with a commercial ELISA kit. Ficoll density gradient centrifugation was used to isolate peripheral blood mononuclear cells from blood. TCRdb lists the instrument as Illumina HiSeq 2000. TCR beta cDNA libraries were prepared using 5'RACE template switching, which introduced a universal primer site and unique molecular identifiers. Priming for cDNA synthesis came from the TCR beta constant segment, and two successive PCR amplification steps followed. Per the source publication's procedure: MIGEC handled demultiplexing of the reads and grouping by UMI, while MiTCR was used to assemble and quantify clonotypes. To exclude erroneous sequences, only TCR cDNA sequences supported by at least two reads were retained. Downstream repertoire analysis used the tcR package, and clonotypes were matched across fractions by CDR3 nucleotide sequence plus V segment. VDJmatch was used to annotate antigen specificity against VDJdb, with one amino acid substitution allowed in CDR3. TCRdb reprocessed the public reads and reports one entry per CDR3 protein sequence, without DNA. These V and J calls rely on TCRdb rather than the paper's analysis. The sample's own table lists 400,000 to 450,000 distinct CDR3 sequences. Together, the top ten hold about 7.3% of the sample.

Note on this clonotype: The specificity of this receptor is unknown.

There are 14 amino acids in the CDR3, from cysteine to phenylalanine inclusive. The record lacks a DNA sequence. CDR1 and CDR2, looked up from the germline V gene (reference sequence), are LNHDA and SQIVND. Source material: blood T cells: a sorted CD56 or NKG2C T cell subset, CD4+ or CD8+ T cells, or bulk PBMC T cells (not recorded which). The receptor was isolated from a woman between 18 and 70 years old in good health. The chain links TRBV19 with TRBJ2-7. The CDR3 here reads CASSITSDSYEQYF.